This TCR beta chain was sequenced in a study of blood T cell repertoires in COVID-19. Original handling: Estimated nucleated cell counts came from reference gene primer amplification. The protocol was immunoSEQ multiplex PCR, while the TCRdb copy is restricted to in-frame clones and leaves out a portion. The V and J calls and clone size were taken over from that table, and D and trimming were inferred from the DNA. The repertoire holds 200,000 to 250,000 clones, with around 86% as singletons. The germline gives CDR1 MNHEY, CDR2 SVGAGI. The CDR3 contains 12 residues. V was trimmed by 6 bases and J by 8 bases, leaving 13 bases between them.

This clonotype originated in a woman between 50 and 59 years old with COVID-19, enrolled during active disease. The sample taken for sequencing was peripheral blood. The chain carries TRBV6-5 and TRBJ1-2; D may be TRBD1 (5 bases). This chain's CDR3 is CASSLQGAGYTF. The CDR3 nucleotides are TGTGCCAGCAGCCTACAAGGGGCCGGCTACACCTTC.